The 32 T cell receptor beta chains given below trace back to one sample, sequenced in a study of blood T cell repertoires in COVID-19. Libraries were prepared by immunoSEQ multiplex PCR; TCRdb keeps only in-frame clonotypes and omits some of them. This sample has around 98,000 clones; approximately 72% occur once, and the top ten carry roughly 24%. Sequencing used peripheral blood. The receptors derive from a man in his 70s with acute or convalescent COVID-19.

This chain joins TRBV6-2 or TRBV6-3 and TRBJ1-5; 7 nucleotides agree with TRBD1. CDR3 size: 18 residues. Germline assignment: CDR1 MNHEY and CDR2 SVGEGT. V lost 5 bases and J lost 1; bases outside the gene matches: 14. This CDR3 reads CASSPGSTGAASNQPQHF. DNA for the CDR3: TGTGCCAGCAGTCCCGGCTCTACAGGGGCGGCGAGCAATCAGCCCCAGCATTTT.

CDR3 in amino acids: CASSGPGQGSETQYF. In nucleotides, the CDR3 is TGTGCCAGCAGCGGGCCGGGACAGGGATCAGAGACCCAGTACTTC. V is TRBV11-1 and J is TRBJ2-5; 9 bases align to TRBD1. Looked up from germline, CDR1 is SGHAT and CDR2 is FQDESV (reference sequence). Germline trimming cut 5 bases from V and 4 bases from J; bases unmatched to any gene: 8. The CDR3 covers 15 residues.

The chain joins TRBV11-2 to TRBJ2-1; the match to TRBD2 covers 10 bases. V was clipped by 4 bases and J by 7 bases; unmatched bases: 7. Germline V lookup: CDR1 SGHAT, CDR2 FQNNGV. This CDR3 is built from 15 residues. The DNA of the CDR3 is TGTGCCAGCAGCTCTAGCGGGGGCCGGCGGAATGAGCAGTTCTTC. Translation gives CASSSSGGRRNEQFF.

The chain has TRBV7-3 and TRBJ1-2; the match to TRBD1 covers 10 bases. The V gene's germline CDR1 is SGHTA and CDR2 FQGTGA. The CDR3 spans 15 residues. The J segment lost 3 bases and the V segment lost 5 bases, leaving 6 bases of the junction unmatched. The chain's CDR3 is CASSLGQGVDYGYTF. DNA of the CDR3: TGTGCCAGCAGCCTCGGACAGGGGGTGGACTATGGCTACACCTTC.

The chain uses TRBV4-2 and TRBJ2-5; a weak D match, TRBD1 (8 bases). CDR3 size: 16 residues. Trimming took 1 base from V and 4 from J, leaving 16 bases between them. Looked up from germline, CDR1 is LGHNA and CDR2 is YNFKEQ. The CDR3 DNA follows: TGTGCCAGCAGCCAAGGGACAGGGAGGGCTGTAGAGACCCAGTACTTC. This encodes CASSQGTGRAVETQYF.

The chain couples TRBV2 to TRBJ1-5, with D uncertain. The CDR3 is made up of 15 amino acids. Germline loops: CDR1 SNHLY, CDR2 FYNNEI. Trimming shortened V by 9 bases and J by 6 bases, and 21 bases separated the two germline ends. The CDR3 coding sequence is TGTGCCAGTAAAGAGGCGACTATATCGGGTCAGCCCCAGCATTTT. Its protein is CASKEATISGQPQHF.

This clone has just a few counts. The V call is TRBV28, the J call TRBJ1-3; D is uncertain. The CDR3 loop spans 13 amino acids. Trimming removed 8 bases at V and 4 bases at J, with 12 bases between. Germline CDR1 and CDR2: MDHEN and SYDVKM. CDR3 in DNA: TGTGCCAGCTTAACGTCACGGGGAAACACCATATATTTT. Its translation is CASLTSRGNTIYF.

The chain employs TRBV6-5 and TRBJ1-5, with D maybe TRBD1 (5 bases). The CDR3 loop spans 12 amino acids. CDR1 is MNHEY and CDR2 is SVGAGI in the germline V gene. Trimming cost V 10 bases and J 5 bases, with 12 bases left between them. CDR3 residues: CATPAQDQPQHF. The CDR3 DNA follows: TGTGCCACCCCAGCACAGGATCAGCCCCAGCATTTT.

Only a few counts were recorded for this clone. The rearrangement joins TRBV4-2 to TRBJ2-3, with TRBD2 identical over 10 bases. CDR3 length: 16 residues. Germline loops: CDR1 LGHNA, CDR2 YNFKEQ. The V and J ends lost 4 bases and 0 bases, in that order; junction bases with no gene match: 4. The chain's CDR3 is CASSPGLAASTDTQYF. The CDR3 region has the DNA TGTGCCAGCAGCCCCGGACTAGCGGCTAGCACAGATACGCAGTATTTT.

Here the CDR3 reads CATSRGGSKNNEQFF. Here the CDR3 DNA reads TGTGCCACCAGCAGAGGCGGGAGCAAGAACAATGAGCAGTTCTTC. The chain joins TRBV15 to TRBJ2-1, with 7 bases aligning to TRBD2. CDR3 length: 15 amino acids. Per germline, CDR1 LNHNV and CDR2 YYDKDF (reference sequence). Losses at the gene ends were 1 base for V and 5 bases for J; bases not matched to a gene: 5.

V is TRBV6-1 and J is TRBJ2-5; 7 bases fit TRBD1. This CDR3 has 14 amino acids. The trim removed 1 base at V and 5 bases at J, leaving 4 bases unmatched. CDR1 is MNHNS, CDR2 SASEGT, per germline. CDR3 nucleotide sequence: TGTGCCAGCAGTGAAGGTAGGGGGCGTGAGACCCAGTACTTC. It specifies CASSEGRGRETQYF.

The rearrangement uses TRBV11-2 and TRBJ2-5; 8 bases line up with TRBD2. CDR3 length: 14 residues. Per the germline V gene, CDR1 is SGHAT and CDR2 is FQNNGV. With V trimmed by 5 bases and J by 2 bases, 4 bases remained unmatched. The CDR3 sequence: CASSPGLEQETQYF. The CDR3 DNA sequence: TGTGCCAGCAGCCCGGGACTAGAGCAAGAGACCCAGTACTTC.

V usage is TRBV5-4 and J usage is TRBJ2-3; tentative D call: TRBD1 (6 bases). Germline V lookup: CDR1 SGHNT, CDR2 YYREEE (reference sequence). This CDR3 region has 13 residues. V was clipped by 4 bases and J by 6 bases, with 12 bases between them. The CDR3 sequence is CASSLNREDTQYF. The CDR3 DNA reads TGTGCCAGCAGCCTAAACAGGGAGGATACGCAGTATTTT.

This chain links TRBV5-5 with TRBJ2-5; TRBD2 is a possible D gene (6 bases). From germline, CDR1 is SGHKS and CDR2 YYEKEE (reference sequence). Trimming took off 6 bases at V and 5 bases at J, with 14 bases between the two ends. The CDR3 runs 13 residues. The CDR3 is CASTHGGEETQYF. CDR3 DNA: TGTGCCAGCACCCATGGAGGGGAGGAGACCCAGTACTTC.

This clone was counted once. The rearrangement joins TRBV5-4 to TRBJ1-1, with D possibly TRBD1 on 5 matching bases. From germline, CDR1 is SGHNT and CDR2 YYREEE (reference sequence). V was cut by 6 bases and J by 1 base, with 13 bases left in between. This CDR3 has 14 residues. As DNA, the CDR3 is TGTGCCAGCAAAAGGGGTGACGAGAACACTGAAGCTTTCTTT. Protein sequence: CASKRGDENTEAFF.

The chain uses TRBV20-1 and TRBJ1-4; no clear D gene. Germline V gene data show CDR1 as DFQATT and CDR2 as SNEGSKA (reference sequence). The CDR3 is 10 residues long. Trimming took off 1 base at V and 12 bases at J, with 6 bases between the two ends. CDR3 sequence (DNA): TGCAGTGCTAGAGGTCCCGAACTGTTTTTT. Translating it yields CSARGPELFF.

The V gene is TRBV4-1, the J gene TRBJ2-1; 10 bases agree with TRBD1. Per the germline V gene, CDR1 is MGHRA and CDR2 is YSYEKL. The CDR3 has 16 amino acids. Unmatched junction bases numbered 9, after V lost 4 bases and J lost 6 bases. The CDR3 protein is CASSPGGQGWRNEQFF. The CDR3 coding sequence is TGCGCCAGCAGCCCAGGGGGACAGGGGTGGCGCAATGAGCAGTTCTTC.

The chain uses TRBV7-8 and TRBJ1-3; possible D gene TRBD1, 5 bases. Trimming stripped 7 bases from V and 4 bases from J, with 14 bases between. Germline CDR1 and CDR2: SGHVS and FQNEAQ. The CDR3 length is 14 residues. CDR3 bases: TGTGCCAGCAACACGGGGGGAAGGGGAAACACCATATATTTT. Translated: CASNTGGRGNTIYF.

The genes are TRBV7-8 and TRBJ2-3; D possibly corresponds to TRBD2 (5 bases). CDR1 and CDR2 (germline): SGHVS, FQNEAQ. The CDR3 covers 16 residues. V lost 5 bases, J lost 0 bases, and 15 bases lay in between. The CDR3 is CASSRRTAWSTDTQYF. The CDR3 DNA reads TGTGCCAGCAGCCGACGGACTGCTTGGAGCACAGATACGCAGTATTTT.

The chain is built from TRBV5-6 and TRBJ2-2, with 9 bases that match TRBD2. J was trimmed by 4 bases and V by 3 bases; bases with no gene match: 4. CDR3 length: 15 residues. From germline, CDR1 is SGHDT and CDR2 YYEEEE. The CDR3: CASSYVAGATGELFF. The CDR3 DNA follows: TGTGCCAGCAGCTATGTAGCGGGAGCCACCGGGGAGCTGTTTTTT.

The chain recombines TRBV19 with TRBJ2-3; a weak D match, TRBD2 (6 bases). The CDR3 totals 17 residues. Germline CDR1 reads LNHDA; CDR2 reads SQIVND (reference sequence). With 5 bases removed from V and 0 bases from J, the gap between germline ends came to 18 bases. This CDR3 reads CASSRVAALGSTDTQYF. In nucleotides, the CDR3 is TGTGCCAGTAGTCGCGTAGCGGCCCTGGGGAGCACAGATACGCAGTATTTT.

Worth noting for this clone: The sample contains more than one DNA sequence encoding this CDR3. CDR3 DNA: TGTGCCAGCAGCCAAGAAGGGCTAGCGAGCTCCTACAATGAGCAGTTCTTC. Translating gives CASSQEGLASSYNEQFF. V gene TRBV3-1 (or the pseudogene TRBV3-2) combines with J gene TRBJ2-1; tentative D call: TRBD2 (6 bases). Germline CDR1 reads LGHDT; CDR2 reads YNNKEL (reference sequence). The CDR3 is 17 residues long. The V gene lost 0 bases and the J gene lost 0 bases, with 12 bases spanning the gap.

This sequence joins TRBV5-1 and TRBJ2-7, with 9 positions matching TRBD1. V was pared by 5 bases and J by 4 bases, with 4 bases of the junction left unmatched. Germline CDR1 SGHRS, CDR2 YFSETQ. The CDR3 has 13 residues. The DNA for the CDR3 is TGCGCCAGCAGTCCACAGGGGGCGTACGAGCAGTACTTC. Its protein product is CASSPQGAYEQYF.

The rearrangement joins TRBV7-6 to TRBJ1-5; TRBD1 matches at 7 bases. This CDR3 has 14 amino acids. Per the germline V gene, CDR1 is SGHVS and CDR2 is FNYEAQ. V shed 7 bases and J 2 bases; nucleotides not matched to a gene: 5. The CDR3 sequence is CASTIDRGNQPQHF. The CDR3 nucleotides are TGTGCCAGCACCATCGACAGGGGCAATCAGCCCCAGCATTTT.

This rearrangement joins TRBV28 to TRBJ2-7; 8 bases match TRBD1. V was clipped by 8 bases and J by 6 bases; unmatched bases: 15. CDR1 MDHEN and CDR2 SYDVKM come from the germline V gene. This CDR3 spans 15 amino acids. This CDR3 is CASLPPQDRGSEQYF. As DNA, the CDR3 is TGTGCCAGCTTACCCCCCCAAGACAGGGGAAGCGAGCAGTACTTC.

This clone was seen just once. The rearrangement uses TRBV7-9 and TRBJ2-5; D remains ambiguous. Germline CDR1 SEHNR, CDR2 FQNEAQ (reference sequence). CDR3 length equals 14 residues. V lost 3 bases, J lost 5 bases, and 13 bases lay in between. Written as DNA, the CDR3 is TGTGCCAGCAGCTTGGGCACCTCCCGGGAGACCCAGTACTTC. Encoded protein: CASSLGTSRETQYF.

Comment on this clone: Additional DNA sequences in this sample encode the identical CDR3. V usage is TRBV28 and J usage is TRBJ1-5, with D hard to call. Trimming shortened V by 1 base and J by 7 bases, and 8 bases separated the two germline ends. CDR3 length: 13 residues. In germline, CDR1 is MDHEN, CDR2 SYDVKM. The CDR3 DNA is TGTGCCAGCAGTTTATTCGAGGGACAGCCCCAGCATTTT. This codes for CASSLFEGQPQHF. Using reference TRBV28 and TRBJ1-5 for the parts outside the CDR3, the full variable domain is DVKVTQSSRYLVKRTGEKVFLECVQDMDHENMFWYRQDPGLGLRLIYFSYDVKMKEKGDIPEGYSVSREKKERFSLILESASTNQTSMYLCASSLFEGQPQHFGDGTRLSIL.

The CDR3 protein is CASSVGGRAQEFF. DNA of the CDR3: TGTGCCAGCAGCGTAGGCGGGAGGGCCCAGGAGTTCTTC. The chain combines TRBV9 with TRBJ2-1; 9 bases are shared with TRBD2. V lost 0 bases and J lost 14; bases outside the gene matches: 6. This CDR3 spans 13 amino acids. The germline V gene encodes CDR1 SGDLS and CDR2 YYNGEE.

The rearrangement uses TRBV7-2 and TRBJ1-2; D unresolved. Trimming removed 4 bases from V and 4 bases from J, with 13 bases in between. In germline, CDR1 is SGHTA, CDR2 FQGNSA. The CDR3 covers 14 residues. The CDR3: CASSSDLAGYGYTF. Written as DNA, the CDR3 is TGTGCCAGCAGCTCAGACCTAGCGGGCTATGGCTACACCTTC.

Only a few counts were recorded for this clone. The chain employs TRBV19 and TRBJ1-1, with D possibly TRBD1 on 6 matching bases. V lost 7 bases to trimming and J lost 5 bases, with 20 bases between them. Germline CDR1 reads LNHDA; CDR2 reads SQIVND (reference sequence). The CDR3 is made up of 15 amino acids. Here the CDR3 DNA reads TGTGCCAGTAACCTAAGGGGGGGAGACTCGACTGAAGCTTTCTTT. This sequence encodes CASNLRGGDSTEAFF.

This clone was seen at least ten times. The chain uses TRBV18 and TRBJ2-2; 14 bases map to TRBD2. V lost 6 bases to trimming and J lost 5 bases; unmatched junction nucleotides: 5. CDR1 and CDR2 from the germline V gene are KGHSH and LQKENI. The CDR3 totals 16 residues. This CDR3 is CASSLWTSGRTGELFF. As DNA, the CDR3 is TGTGCCAGCTCCCTATGGACTAGCGGGAGGACCGGGGAGCTGTTTTTT.

The gene calls are TRBV24-1 and TRBJ2-5, with D possibly being TRBD2 (7 bases). The CDR3 consists of 16 residues. Germline-derived CDR1 and CDR2 are KGHDR and SFDVKD. Trimming took off 6 bases at V and 2 bases at J, with 18 bases between the two ends. Here the CDR3 reads CATSNRAYGRQETQYF. The CDR3 region has the DNA TGTGCCACCAGTAACAGGGCCTACGGGAGGCAAGAGACCCAGTACTTC.